This T cell receptor (beta chain) originates from a study of lymphopenia after photon versus proton radiotherapy. Germline trimming cut 0 bases from V and 4 bases from J; bases unmatched to any gene: 4. This CDR3 contains 15 residues. Germline V gene lookup returns CDR1 SGHRS and CDR2 YFSETQ. This clone was detected once. Its antigen is undetermined. Generated by immunoSEQ multiplex PCR, the TCRdb table keeps only in-frame clones and is missing some. The data contain 150,000 to 200,000 clones, 80% to 90% of them seen just once; the ten biggest clones take up less than 6%. Study conclusions and caveats: Post-nadir TCR diversity decline inversely tracked overall survival among those who died.

The chain joins TRBV5-1 to TRBJ2-3, with 8 nucleotides matching TRBD2. Sequences were derived from peripheral blood, sampled from a patient treated with photon-based radiotherapy. This clonotype was obtained from a man aged 45-65 years with gastric cancer. Here the CDR3 reads CASSLAGGQPDTQYF. CDR3 in DNA: TGCGCCAGCAGCTTGGCGGGAGGGCAGCCAGATACGCAGTATTTT.